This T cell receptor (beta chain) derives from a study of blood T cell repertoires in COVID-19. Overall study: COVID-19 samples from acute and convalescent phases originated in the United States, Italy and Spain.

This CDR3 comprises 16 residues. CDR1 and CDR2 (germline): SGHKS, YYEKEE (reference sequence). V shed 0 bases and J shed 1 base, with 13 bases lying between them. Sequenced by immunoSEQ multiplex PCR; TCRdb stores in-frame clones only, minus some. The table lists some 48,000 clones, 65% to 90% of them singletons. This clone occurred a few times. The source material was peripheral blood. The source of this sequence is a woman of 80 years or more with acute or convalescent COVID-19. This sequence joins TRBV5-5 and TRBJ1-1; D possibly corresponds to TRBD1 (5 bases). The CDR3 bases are TGTGCCAGCAGCTTGGCCCCCAGGGTCGAGAACACTGAAGCTTTCTTT. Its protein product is CASSLAPRVENTEAFF.